One sample yielded the 15 T cell receptor beta chains listed below, sequenced in a study of post-analysis software for immune sequencing data. The TCR beta cDNA libraries carried unique molecular identifiers. MiXCR was run by TCRdb on the PCR reads, yielding one entry per CDR3 protein. The data show 750,000 to 950,000 distinct CDR3 sequences, 53% seen once. The antigens of these receptors remain unknown. Study results and limitations: Patients had higher frequencies than controls of roughly 5 TRBV segments, including TRBV5-6, TRBV5-1 and TRBV20-1.

The sample consisted of blood. These receptors originate from a girl under 18 with multiple sclerosis.

The genes are TRBV29-1 and TRBJ2-5; D remains ambiguous. The CDR3 extends over 12 amino acids. Germline CDR1 SQVTM, CDR2 ANQGSEA. Trimming stripped 3 bases from V and 3 bases from J, with 8 bases between. The CDR3 reads CSVERSEETQYF. The DNA of the CDR3 is TGCAGCGTTGAGCGCAGCGAAGAGACCCAGTACTTC. The complete variable domain, with remaining parts taken from reference TRBV29-1 and TRBJ2-5, reads SAVISQKPSRDICQRGTSLTIQCQVDSQVTMMFWYRQQPGQSLTLIATANQGSEATYESGFVIDKFPISRPNLTFSTLTVSNMSPEDSSIYLCSVERSEETQYFGPGTRLLVL.

The chain uses TRBV12-3 or TRBV12-4 and TRBJ2-1; TRBD1 matches 9 bases. CDR3 length: 15 residues. Losses at the gene ends were 5 bases for V and 12 bases for J; bases not matched to a gene: 14. CDR3 sequence reads: CASSAHTQTGGVQFF. CDR3 sequence (DNA): TGTGCCAGCAGTGCACATACTCAAACAGGGGGCGTGCAGTTCTTC.

V is TRBV27 and J is TRBJ1-4, with a weak D call TRBD1 (5 bases). Germline V lookup: CDR1 MNHEY, CDR2 SMNVEV (reference sequence). V dropped 5 bases and J dropped 4 bases, with 17 bases sitting between them. The CDR3 has 16 amino acids. Here the CDR3 reads CASSPGRQSINEKLFF. As DNA, the CDR3 is TGTGCCAGCAGTCCGGGAAGACAGAGCATTAATGAAAAACTGTTTTTT.

This clonotype was picked up a small number of times. J is TRBJ2-7 and V is TRBV5-1, with 8 bases fitting TRBD2. CDR1 is SGHRS and CDR2 is YFSETQ in the germline V gene. The CDR3 covers 14 residues. V gave up 0 bases and J gave up 5 bases; unmatched junction bases: 4. The chain's CDR3 is CASSLGSGSHEQYF. DNA for the CDR3: TGCGCCAGCAGCTTGGGAAGCGGGAGCCACGAGCAGTACTTC.

V is TRBV7-9 and J is TRBJ2-7; D ambiguous. Near its end, the DNA agrees better with TRBJ2-5, so the J call may be wrong. This CDR3 contains 16 residues. In germline, CDR1 is SEHNR, CDR2 FQNEAQ (reference sequence). The CDR3 nucleotides are TGTGCCAGCAGCTTAGCGTTGGCAGCAACTATCGAGACCCAGTACTTC. Translating gives CASSLALAATIETQYF.

The V call is TRBV29-1, the J call TRBJ1-2; D might be TRBD1 (6 bases). Germline loops: CDR1 SQVTM, CDR2 ANQGSEA. V shed 7 bases and J shed 2 bases, with 17 bases lying between them. The CDR3 runs to 14 residues. The CDR3 is CSALRAGVNYGYTF. CDR3 DNA: TGCAGCGCCCTTAGGGCAGGGGTCAACTATGGCTACACCTTC.

This clonotype was seen just once. J is TRBJ1-1 and V is TRBV7-2; 11 nucleotides agree with TRBD1. This CDR3 is 15 amino acids long. J gave up 4 bases and V 8 bases, and 9 bases lay outside the gene matches. The germline CDR1 and CDR2 sequences are SGHTA and FQGNSA. CDR3 coding DNA: TGTGCCAGCCGCCCGGGGACAGGGGGTGTCACTGAAGCTTTCTTT. Translating it yields CASRPGTGGVTEAFF. Full variable domain (rest looked up from reference TRBV7-2 and TRBJ1-1): GAGVSQSPSNKVTEKGKDVELRCDPISGHTALYWYRQSLGQGLEFLIYFQGNSAPDKSGLPSDRFSAERTGGSVSTLTIQRTQQEDSAVYLCASRPGTGGVTEAFFGQGTRLTVV.

Of note for this clonotype: At one boundary the junction diverges from the germline segment, which might be a read error. The chain links TRBV4-1 to TRBJ1-1; D may be TRBD1 (5 bases). Germline loops: CDR1 MGHRA, CDR2 YSYEKL. CDR3 length: 14 residues. The CDR3 region is CASSHTGPETGAFF. The CDR3 DNA follows: TGCGCCAGCAGCCATACGGGACCCGAGACTGGAGCTTTCTTT.

The J gene is TRBJ1-1, the V gene TRBV4-1, with 7 bases aligning to TRBD1. Germline lookup yields CDR1 MGHRA and CDR2 YSYEKL. With 7 bases clipped from V and 1 base from J, the junction kept 6 bases outside the gene matches. The CDR3 length is 14 residues. Here the CDR3 DNA reads TGCGCCAGCACCCTCAGACAGGGGAACACTGAAGCTTTCTTT. This gives the protein CASTLRQGNTEAFF.

V is TRBV6-4 and J is TRBJ2-4; 8 bases agree with TRBD1. The better agreement between TRBJ2-7 and the DNA end casts doubt on the J call. Germline V gene lookup returns CDR1 MRHNA and CDR2 SNTAGT. The CDR3 is 13 amino acids. CDR3 protein: CASSIRQGYEQYF. The DNA of the CDR3 is TGTGCCAGCAGCATACGACAGGGGTACGAGCAGTACTTC.

The V and J genes are TRBV7-2 and TRBJ2-3; 7 nucleotides align to TRBD1. V shed 3 bases, J shed 2 bases, and the junction held 5 bases outside the gene matches. Germline CDR1 is SGHTA and CDR2 is FQGNSA. The CDR3 extends over 15 amino acids. CDR3 DNA: TGTGCCAGCAGCTTCGTAGGGACAGCCACAGATACGCAGTATTTT. Protein sequence: CASSFVGTATDTQYF.

This clonotype has only a few counts. CDR3 sequence reads: CASSDQGIPQETQYF. The CDR3 bases are TGTGCCAGCAGTGACCAGGGGATTCCCCAAGAGACCCAGTACTTC. The chain joins TRBV25-1 to TRBJ2-5; D perhaps matches TRBD1 (6 bases). The CDR3 consists of 15 residues. Germline lookup yields CDR1 MGHDK and CDR2 SYGVNS. The V gene lost 3 bases and the J gene lost 1 base, with 12 bases spanning the gap.

This chain uses TRBV9 with TRBJ2-1; 11 bases line up with TRBD2. The CDR3 has 16 residues. Trimming at V came to 3 bases and at J to 6 bases, leaving 8 bases not matched to a gene. Germline V gene lookup returns CDR1 SGDLS and CDR2 YYNGEE. In nucleotides, the CDR3 is TGTGCCAGCAGCGGCGACCTAGCGGGGGGACTCAATGAGCAGTTCTTC. This translates into CASSGDLAGGLNEQFF.

This clonotype was found a few times. This chain joins TRBV5-1 and TRBJ2-6; D not resolved. The CDR3 covers 14 residues. Trimming shortened V by 4 bases and J by 2 bases, and 7 bases separated the two germline ends. Germline CDR1 reads SGHRS; CDR2 reads YFSETQ. CDR3 in DNA: TGCGCCAGCAGCCGGCTAGCTGGGGCCAACGTCCTGACTTTC. Translating it yields CASSRLAGANVLTF.

The V call is TRBV30, the J call TRBJ1-4, with D unclear. CDR1 and CDR2 (germline): GTSNPN, SVGIG (reference sequence). The ends were cut back, 0 bases at V and 10 bases at J, with 6 bases in the middle. CDR3 size: 11 residues. The CDR3 DNA reads as TGTGCCTGGAGTGTACGCCGAAAACTGTTTTTT. This sequence encodes CAWSVRRKLFF.